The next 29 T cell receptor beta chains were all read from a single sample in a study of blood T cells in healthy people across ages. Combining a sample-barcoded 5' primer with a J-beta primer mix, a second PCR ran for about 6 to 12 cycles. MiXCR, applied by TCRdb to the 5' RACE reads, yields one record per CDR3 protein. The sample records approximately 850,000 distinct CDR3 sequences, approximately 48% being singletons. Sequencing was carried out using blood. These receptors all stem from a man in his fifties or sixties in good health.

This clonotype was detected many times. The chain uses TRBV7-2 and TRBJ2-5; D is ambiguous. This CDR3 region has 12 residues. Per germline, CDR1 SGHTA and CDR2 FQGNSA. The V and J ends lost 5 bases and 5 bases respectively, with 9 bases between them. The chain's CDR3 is CASSLTLETQYF. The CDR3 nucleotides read TGTGCCAGCAGCCTTACCCTGGAGACCCAGTACTTC.

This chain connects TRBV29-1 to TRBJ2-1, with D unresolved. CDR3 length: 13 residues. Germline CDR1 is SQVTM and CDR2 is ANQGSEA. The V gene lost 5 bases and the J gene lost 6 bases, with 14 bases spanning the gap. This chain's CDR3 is CSVRATSLNEQFF. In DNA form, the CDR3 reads TGCAGCGTTCGGGCCACGTCTCTCAATGAGCAGTTCTTC.

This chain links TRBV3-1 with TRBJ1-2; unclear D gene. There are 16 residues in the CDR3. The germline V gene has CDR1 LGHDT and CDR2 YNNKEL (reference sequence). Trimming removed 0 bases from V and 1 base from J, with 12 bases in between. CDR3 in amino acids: CASSQEPAFGNYGYTF. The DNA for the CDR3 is TGTGCCAGCAGCCAAGAACCTGCTTTCGGTAACTATGGCTACACCTTC. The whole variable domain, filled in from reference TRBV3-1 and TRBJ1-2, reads DTAVSQTPKYLVTQMGNDKSIKCEQNLGHDTMYWYKQDSKKFLKIMFSYNNKELIINETVPNRFSPKSPDKAHLNLHINSLELGDSAVYFCASSQEPAFGNYGYTFGSGTRLTVV.

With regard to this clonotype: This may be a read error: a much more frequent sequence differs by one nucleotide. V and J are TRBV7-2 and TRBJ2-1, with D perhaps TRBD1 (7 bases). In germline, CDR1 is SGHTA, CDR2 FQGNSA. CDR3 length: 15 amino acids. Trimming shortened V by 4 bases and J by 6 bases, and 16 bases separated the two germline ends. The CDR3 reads CASSSGGIGGNEQFF. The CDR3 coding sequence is TGTGCCAGCAGCTCAGGGGGGATAGGGGGCAATGAGCAGTTCTTC.

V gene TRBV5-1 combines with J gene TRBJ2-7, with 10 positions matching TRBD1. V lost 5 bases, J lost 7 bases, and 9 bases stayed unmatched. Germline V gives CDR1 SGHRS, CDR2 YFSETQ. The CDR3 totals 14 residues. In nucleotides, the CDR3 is TGCGCCAGCAGATGGACAGGGGGACTCAATGAGCAGTACTTC. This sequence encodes CASRWTGGLNEQYF.

In nucleotides, the CDR3 is TGTGCCAGCAGCCCGCACCACTACGAGCAGTACTTC. Protein product: CASSPHHYEQYF. The rearrangement links TRBV7-2 to TRBJ2-7; D gene ambiguous. Trimming took 5 bases from V and 3 from J, leaving 8 bases between them. This CDR3 spans 12 amino acids. Per the germline V gene, CDR1 is SGHTA and CDR2 is FQGNSA. Full variable domain (missing parts from reference TRBV7-2 and TRBJ2-7): GAGVSQSPSNKVTEKGKDVELRCDPISGHTALYWYRQSLGQGLEFLIYFQGNSAPDKSGLPSDRFSAERTGGSVSTLTIQRTQQEDSAVYLCASSPHHYEQYFGPGTRLTVT.

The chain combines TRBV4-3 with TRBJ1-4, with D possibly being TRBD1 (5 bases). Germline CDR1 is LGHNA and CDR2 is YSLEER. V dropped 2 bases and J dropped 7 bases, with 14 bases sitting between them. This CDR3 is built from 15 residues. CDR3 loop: CASSQKEGLSEKLFF. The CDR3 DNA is TGCGCCAGCAGCCAAAAAGAGGGGTTAAGTGAAAAACTGTTTTTT.

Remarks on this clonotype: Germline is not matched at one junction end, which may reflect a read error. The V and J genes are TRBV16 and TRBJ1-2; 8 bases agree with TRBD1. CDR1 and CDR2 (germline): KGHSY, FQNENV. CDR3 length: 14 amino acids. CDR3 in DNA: TGTGCGAGCAGCCAATACGGACAGGGCGGTGGCTACACCTTC. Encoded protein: CASSQYGQGGGYTF.

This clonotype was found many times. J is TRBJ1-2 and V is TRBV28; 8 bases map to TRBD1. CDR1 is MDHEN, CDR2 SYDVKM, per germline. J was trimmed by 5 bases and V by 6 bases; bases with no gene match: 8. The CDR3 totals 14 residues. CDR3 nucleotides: TGTGCCAGCAGGAATGATCGGACAGGGTATGGCTACACCTTC. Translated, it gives CASRNDRTGYGYTF.

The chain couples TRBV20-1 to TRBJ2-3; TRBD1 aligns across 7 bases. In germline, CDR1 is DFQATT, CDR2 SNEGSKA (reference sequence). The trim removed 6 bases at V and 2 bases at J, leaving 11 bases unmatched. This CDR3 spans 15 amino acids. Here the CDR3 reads CSAPRGDRPTDTQYF. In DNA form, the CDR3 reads TGCAGTGCGCCGAGAGGGGACAGACCCACAGATACGCAGTATTTT.

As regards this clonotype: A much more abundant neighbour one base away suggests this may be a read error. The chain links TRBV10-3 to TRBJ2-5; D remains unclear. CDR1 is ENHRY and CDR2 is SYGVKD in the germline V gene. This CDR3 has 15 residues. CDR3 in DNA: TGTGCCGTCAGTGAGGTCACCGGGTTACAAGAGACCCAGTACTTC. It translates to CAVSEVTGLQETQYF.

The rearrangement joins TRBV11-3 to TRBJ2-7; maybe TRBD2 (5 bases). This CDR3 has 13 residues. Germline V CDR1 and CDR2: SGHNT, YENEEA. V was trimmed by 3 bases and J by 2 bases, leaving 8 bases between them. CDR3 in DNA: TGTGCCAGCAGCTTCGGGATGGCCTACGAGCAGTACTTC. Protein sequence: CASSFGMAYEQYF. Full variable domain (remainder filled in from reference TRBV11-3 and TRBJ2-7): EAGVVQSPRYKIIEKKQPVAFWCNPISGHNTLYWYLQNLGQGPELLIRYENEEAVDDSQLPKDRFSAERLKGVDSTLKIQPAELGDSAVYLCASSFGMAYEQYFGPGTRLTVT.

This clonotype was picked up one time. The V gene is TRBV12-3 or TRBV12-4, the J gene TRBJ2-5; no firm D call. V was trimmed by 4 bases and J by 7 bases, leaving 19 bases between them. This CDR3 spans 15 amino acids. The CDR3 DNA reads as TGTGCCAGCAGTTCAAGCAACGCTCCCTTAGGGACCCAGTACTTC. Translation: CASSSSNAPLGTQYF.

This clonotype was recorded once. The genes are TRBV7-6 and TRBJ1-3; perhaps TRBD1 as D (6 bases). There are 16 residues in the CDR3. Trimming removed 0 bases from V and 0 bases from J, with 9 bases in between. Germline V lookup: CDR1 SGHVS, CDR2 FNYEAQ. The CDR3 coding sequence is TGTGCCAGCAGCTTAGCAACAGGGTTCTCTGGAAACACCATATATTTT. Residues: CASSLATGFSGNTIYF.

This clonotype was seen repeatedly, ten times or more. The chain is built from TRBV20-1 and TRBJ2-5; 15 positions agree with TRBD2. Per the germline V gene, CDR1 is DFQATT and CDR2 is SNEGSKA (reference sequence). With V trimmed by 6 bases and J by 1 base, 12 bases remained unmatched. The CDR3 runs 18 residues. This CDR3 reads CSATGGTSGGLLQETQYF. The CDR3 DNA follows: TGCAGTGCCACGGGGGGGACTAGCGGGGGGCTACTCCAAGAGACCCAGTACTTC.

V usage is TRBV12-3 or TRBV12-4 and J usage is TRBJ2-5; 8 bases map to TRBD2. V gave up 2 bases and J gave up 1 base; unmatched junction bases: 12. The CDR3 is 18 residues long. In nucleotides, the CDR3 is TGTGCCAGCAGTTTATTAGGCGGGGGGTCCAAAATCCAAGAGACCCAGTACTTC. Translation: CASSLLGGGSKIQETQYF.

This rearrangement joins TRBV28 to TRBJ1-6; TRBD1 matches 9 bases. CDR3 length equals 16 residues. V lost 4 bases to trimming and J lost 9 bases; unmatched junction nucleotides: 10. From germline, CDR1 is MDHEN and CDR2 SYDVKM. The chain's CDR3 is CASSSLTGGSGSPLHF. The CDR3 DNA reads TGTGCCAGCAGTTCCCTGACAGGGGGTTCTGGTTCACCCCTCCACTTT. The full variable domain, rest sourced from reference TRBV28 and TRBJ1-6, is DVKVTQSSRYLVKRTGEKVFLECVQDMDHENMFWYRQDPGLGLRLIYFSYDVKMKEKGDIPEGYSVSREKKERFSLILESASTNQTSMYLCASSSLTGGSGSPLHFGNGTRLTVT.

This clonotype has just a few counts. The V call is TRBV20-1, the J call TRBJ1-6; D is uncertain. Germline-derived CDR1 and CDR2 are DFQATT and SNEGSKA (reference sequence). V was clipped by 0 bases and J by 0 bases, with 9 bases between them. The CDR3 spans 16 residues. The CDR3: CSARDMRSSYNSPLHF. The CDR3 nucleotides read TGCAGTGCTAGAGATATGAGGAGCTCCTATAATTCACCCCTCCACTTT.

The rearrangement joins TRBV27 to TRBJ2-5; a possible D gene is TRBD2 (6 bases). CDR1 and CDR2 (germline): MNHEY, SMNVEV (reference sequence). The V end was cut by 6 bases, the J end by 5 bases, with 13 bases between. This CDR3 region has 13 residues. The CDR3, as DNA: TGTGCCAGCAGGCGGGACGGCTGGGAGACCCAGTACTTC. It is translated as CASRRDGWETQYF.

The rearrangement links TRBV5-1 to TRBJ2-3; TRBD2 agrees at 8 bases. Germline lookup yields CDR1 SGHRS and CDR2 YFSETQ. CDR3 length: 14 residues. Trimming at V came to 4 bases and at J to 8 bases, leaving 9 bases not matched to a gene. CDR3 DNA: TGCGCCAGCAGCCCGGGACTAGACGTTGTTACGCAGTATTTT. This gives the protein CASSPGLDVVTQYF.

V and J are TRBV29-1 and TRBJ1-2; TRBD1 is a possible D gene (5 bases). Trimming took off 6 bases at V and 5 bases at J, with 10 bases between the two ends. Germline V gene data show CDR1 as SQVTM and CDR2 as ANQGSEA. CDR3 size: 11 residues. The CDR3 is CSVGGEYGYTF. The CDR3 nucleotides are TGCAGCGTGGGAGGGGAGTATGGCTACACCTTC.

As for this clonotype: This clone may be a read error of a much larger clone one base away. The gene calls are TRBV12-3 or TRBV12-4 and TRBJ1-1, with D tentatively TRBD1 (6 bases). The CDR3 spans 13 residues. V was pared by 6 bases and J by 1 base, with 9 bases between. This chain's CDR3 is CASRPTGNTEAFF. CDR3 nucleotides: TGTGCCAGCAGACCGACAGGGAACACTGAAGCTTTCTTT.

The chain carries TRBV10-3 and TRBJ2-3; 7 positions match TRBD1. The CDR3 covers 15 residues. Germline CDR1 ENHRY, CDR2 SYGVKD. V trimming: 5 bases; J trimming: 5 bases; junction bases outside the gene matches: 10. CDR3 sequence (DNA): TGTGCCATCAGTCAGGGACAGCCCGGGGTAGATACGCAGTATTTT. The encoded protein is CAISQGQPGVDTQYF.

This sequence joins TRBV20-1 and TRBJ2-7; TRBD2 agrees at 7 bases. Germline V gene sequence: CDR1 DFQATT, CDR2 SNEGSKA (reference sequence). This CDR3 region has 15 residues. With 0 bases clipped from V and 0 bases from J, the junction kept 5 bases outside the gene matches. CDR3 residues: CSARDPRTSSYEQYF. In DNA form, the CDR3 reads TGCAGTGCTAGAGATCCCCGGACTAGCTCCTACGAGCAGTACTTC.

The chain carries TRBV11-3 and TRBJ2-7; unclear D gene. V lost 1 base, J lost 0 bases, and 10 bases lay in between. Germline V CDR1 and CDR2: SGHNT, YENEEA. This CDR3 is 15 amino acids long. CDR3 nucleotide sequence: TGTGCCAGCAGCTTAGTAGGGCAGAACTCCTACGAGCAGTACTTC. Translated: CASSLVGQNSYEQYF.

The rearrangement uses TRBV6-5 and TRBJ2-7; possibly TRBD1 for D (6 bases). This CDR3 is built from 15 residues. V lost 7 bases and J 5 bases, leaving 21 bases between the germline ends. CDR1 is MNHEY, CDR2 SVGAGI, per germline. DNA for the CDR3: TGTGCCAGCAACCATGGGACGGGACAACCTCACGAGCAGTACTTC. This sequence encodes CASNHGTGQPHEQYF.

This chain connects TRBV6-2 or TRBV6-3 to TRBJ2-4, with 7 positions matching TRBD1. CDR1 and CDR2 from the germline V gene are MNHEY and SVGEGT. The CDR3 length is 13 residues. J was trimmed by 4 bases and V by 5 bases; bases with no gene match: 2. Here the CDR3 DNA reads TGTGCCAGCAGTGAGACAGGGAAAAACATTCAGTACTTC. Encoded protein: CASSETGKNIQYF.

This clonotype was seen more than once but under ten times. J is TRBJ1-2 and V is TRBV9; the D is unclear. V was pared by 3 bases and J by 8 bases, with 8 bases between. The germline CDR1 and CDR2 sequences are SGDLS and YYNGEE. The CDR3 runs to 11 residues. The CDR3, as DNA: TGTGCCAGCAGCGGAACACACGGCTACACCTTC. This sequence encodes CASSGTHGYTF. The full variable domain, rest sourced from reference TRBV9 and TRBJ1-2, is DSGVTQTPKHLITATGQRVTLRCSPRSGDLSVYWYQQSLDQGLQFLIQYYNGEERAKGNILERFSAQQFPDLHSELNLSSLELGDSALYFCASSGTHGYTFGSGTRLTVV.

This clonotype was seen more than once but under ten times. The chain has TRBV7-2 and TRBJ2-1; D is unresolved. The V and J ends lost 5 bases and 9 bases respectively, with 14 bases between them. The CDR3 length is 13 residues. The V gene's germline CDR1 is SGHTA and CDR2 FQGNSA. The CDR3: CASSEHSTSEQFF. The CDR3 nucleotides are TGTGCCAGCAGCGAGCATTCCACGAGTGAGCAGTTCTTC.